This is a list of T cell receptor beta chains from one sample in a study of cytomegalovirus exposure and HLA in healthy donors. Measured with immunoSEQ multiplex PCR; TCRdb has only the in-frame clones, and not every one. This table holds over 150,000 clones, 70% to 80% found once. The sample taken for sequencing was PBMCs. Receptors were obtained from a man aged 18 to 29 in good health and CMV-seropositive. The conserved cysteine and the conserved F or W are not part of the CDR3 here. Expanded clones are given a class, and other clones once, few, many or no size at all.

TRBJ2-1,.,12,TRBV29-1,SVIRPGSYNEQF
TRBJ1-2,.,11,TRBV19,ASSIAPGRGYT
TRBJ1-1,.,14,TRBV5-1,ASSFEQGPVDTEAF
TRBJ2-1,.,12,TRBV7-9,ASSPTSAYNEQF
TRBJ2-1,.,11,TRBV27,ASSPILAAEQF
TRBJ2-3,.,15,TRBV29-1,SASGGQEITNTDTQY
TRBJ2-3,.,13,TRBV7-6,ASSPTSGGSDTQY
TRBJ1-6,.,16,TRBV15,ATSRLWDRGGLVSPLH
TRBJ1-2,.,11,TRBV10-3,ASSYSMGGGYT
TRBJ1-1,.,11,TRBV10-3,AIRNRDETEAF
TRBJ2-7,few,11,TRBV11-2,ASSSTRAGEQY
TRBJ1-4,.,10,TRBV6-6,ATSGAGEKLF
TRBJ2-2,.,12,TRBV4-3,ASSQGGQAGELF
TRBJ1-3,.,13,TRBV5-6,ASSPTLHSGNTIY
TRBJ2-5,.,14,TRBV9,ASSVIAVGQFETQY
TRBJ1-3,once,12,TRBV5-1,ASKWDRAGNTIY
TRBJ2-7,once,11,TRBV18,ASSPVTASEQY
TRBJ1-4,.,15,TRBV9,ASSARTGSATNEKLF
TRBJ1-1,.,13,TRBV7-2,ASSLNRQVNTEAF
TRBJ1-2,.,14,TRBV6-5,ASSYTTTGGYYGYT
TRBJ2-3,.,17,TRBV19,ASSFSLAGGLYSTDTQY
TRBJ2-1,.,13,TRBV7-2,ASSRQGLSYNEQF
TRBJ2-3,.,15,TRBV2,ASLTGLAGEGTDTQY
TRBJ2-1,.,11,TRBV9,ASSVASGNEQF
TRBJ2-7,.,14,TRBV6-5,ASSYSGLAGGYEQY
TRBJ1-1,.,12,TRBV19,ASSIGLVNTEAF
TRBJ1-1,.,12,TRBV19,ASTSGRANTEAF
TRBJ1-2,few,12,TRBV7-9,ASSSSGVNYGYT
TRBJ1-3,.,14,TRBV4-3,ASSQEYRGTGNTIY
.,.,13,TRBV5-1,ASSSGLAGGGEQY
TRBJ2-7,few,10,TRBV29-1,SVGTGGGEQY
TRBJ2-1,.,13,TRBV6-1,ASSRLAGNSGEQF
TRBJ1-6,.,15,TRBV7-9,ASSLDNRSSYNSPLH
TRBJ1-4,once,14,TRBV15,ATSRGNRLANEKLF
TRBJ2-3,.,14,TRBV4-3,ASSQDGGGARDTQY
TRBJ1-1,.,14,TRBV10-3,ATTTGRAGSDTEAF
TRBJ1-2,.,11,TRBV19,ASSTRQGHGYT
TRBJ1-2,.,13,TRBV4-2,ASSQDASQGYGYT
TRBJ2-1,.,14,TRBV9,ASSSPLQDSDNIEF
TRBJ2-2,few,13,TRBV18,ASSQGARDTGELF
TRBJ1-5,.,12,TRBV9,ASSVGTGGQPQH
TRBJ2-7,.,10,TRBV18,ASSLETYEQY
TRBJ1-5,.,13,TRBV10-3,AISDDRGVNQPQH
TRBJ1-1,once,13,TRBV7-9,ASSTSGGRGTEAF
TRBJ2-3,.,9,TRBV29-1,SAGSTDTQY
TRBJ2-3,.,14,TRBV5-1,ASSAGGRGPTDTQY
TRBJ1-6,.,14,TRBV4-1,ASSQDSFSYNSPLH
TRBJ1-4,.,14,TRBV11-2,ASSLVGSATNEKLF
TRBJ1-2,.,12,TRBV11-2,ASSKLGADRGYT
TRBJ2-7,.,13,TRBV19,ASSYGTGGGYEQY